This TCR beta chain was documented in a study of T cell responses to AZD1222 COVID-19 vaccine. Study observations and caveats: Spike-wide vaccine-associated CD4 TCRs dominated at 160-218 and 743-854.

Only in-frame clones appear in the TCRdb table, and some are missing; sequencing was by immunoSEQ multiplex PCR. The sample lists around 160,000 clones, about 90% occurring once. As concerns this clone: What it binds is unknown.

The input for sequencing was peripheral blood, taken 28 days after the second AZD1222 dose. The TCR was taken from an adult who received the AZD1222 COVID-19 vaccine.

The CDR3 spells CASTRLGYEQYF. CDR3 nucleotide sequence: TGTGCCAGCACCCGTCTTGGCTACGAGCAGTACTTC. This chain connects TRBV13 to TRBJ2-7, with D unclear. The germline V gene has CDR1 PRHDT and CDR2 FYEKMQ (reference sequence). Trimming removed 7 bases from V and 3 bases from J, with 10 bases in between. CDR3 size: 12 residues.